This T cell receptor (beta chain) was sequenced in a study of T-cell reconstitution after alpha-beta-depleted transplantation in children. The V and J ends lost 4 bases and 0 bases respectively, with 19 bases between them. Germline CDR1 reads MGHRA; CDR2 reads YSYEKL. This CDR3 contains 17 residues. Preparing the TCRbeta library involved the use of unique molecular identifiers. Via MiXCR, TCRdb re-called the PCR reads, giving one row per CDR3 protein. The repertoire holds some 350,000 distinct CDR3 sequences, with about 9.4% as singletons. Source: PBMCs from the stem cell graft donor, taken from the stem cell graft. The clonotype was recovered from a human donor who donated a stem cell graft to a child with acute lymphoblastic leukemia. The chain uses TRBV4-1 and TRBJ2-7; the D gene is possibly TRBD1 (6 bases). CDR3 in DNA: TGCGCCAGCAGCCCCGGGACACCACCTTCTGCCTCCTACGAGCAGTACTTC. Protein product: CASSPGTPPSASYEQYF.